One sample yielded the 31 T cell receptor beta chains listed below, sequenced in a study of blood T cell repertoires in COVID-19. TCRdb keeps only in-frame clones here, not all; method: immunoSEQ multiplex PCR. The sample contains just under 60,000 clones, roughly 80% of which appear only once. Material for sequencing was peripheral blood. The receptor set was obtained from a man aged 80 or over with COVID-19, enrolled during active disease.

The V call is TRBV19, the J call TRBJ2-7; TRBD1 matches at 7 bases. The CDR3 has 15 amino acids. V dropped 2 bases and J dropped 2; count of bases not matched to a gene: 6. Per the germline V gene, CDR1 is LNHDA and CDR2 is SQIVND (reference sequence). CDR3 coding DNA: TGTGCCAGTAGTATAACCGGGACAGAGACCTACGAGCAGTACTTC. Translation: CASSITGTETYEQYF.

The V and J genes are TRBV7-2 and TRBJ1-2; 7 bases agree with TRBD1. Trimming removed 4 bases from V and 0 bases from J; junction bases left unmatched: 8. The CDR3 is 16 residues long. Germline loops: CDR1 SGHTA, CDR2 FQGNSA. This CDR3 is CASSSRRQGANYGYTF. CDR3 DNA sequence: TGTGCCAGCAGCTCCCGCCGACAGGGAGCTAACTATGGCTACACCTTC.

The chain links TRBV7-9 to TRBJ1-4; no firm D call. V dropped 1 base and J dropped 7 bases, with 13 bases sitting between them. This CDR3 spans 15 amino acids. Germline V CDR1 and CDR2: SEHNR, FQNEAQ (reference sequence). CDR3 nucleotides: TGTGCCAGCAGCTTAGTCGACGGAGGGATTGAAAAACTGTTTTTT. This encodes CASSLVDGGIEKLFF.

The chain employs TRBV7-9 and TRBJ1-3, with 10 positions matching TRBD1. Trimming took 5 bases from V and 4 from J; bases not matched to a gene: 8. The CDR3 has 16 residues. Germline values: CDR1 SEHNR, CDR2 FQNEAQ (reference sequence). Here the CDR3 DNA reads TGTGCCAGCAGCCGATGGACAGGGGGAGGAGGAAACACCATATATTTT. This gives the protein CASSRWTGGGGNTIYF. Full variable domain (rest looked up from reference TRBV7-9 and TRBJ1-3): DTGVSQNPRHKITKRGQNVTFRCDPISEHNRLYWYRQTLGQGPEFLTYFQNEAQLEKSRLLSDRFSAERPKGSFSTLEIQRTEQGDSAMYLCASSRWTGGGGNTIYFGEGSWLTVV.

The CDR3 nucleotides read TGTGCCAGCAGTTCGGTGAGGGACAGGGTTGGTTCCGGGGAGCTGTTTTTT. The encoded protein is CASSSVRDRVGSGELFF. The chain couples TRBV28 to TRBJ2-2; 9 nucleotides match TRBD1. Trimming removed 4 bases from V and 6 bases from J; junction bases left unmatched: 12. Germline loops: CDR1 MDHEN, CDR2 SYDVKM. CDR3 length equals 17 residues.

The V gene is TRBV5-5, the J gene TRBJ1-2; possibly TRBD1 for D (6 bases). The CDR3 loop spans 15 amino acids. Germline values: CDR1 SGHKS, CDR2 YYEKEE (reference sequence). V was pared by 6 bases and J by 1 base, with 16 bases between. CDR3 in DNA: TGTGCCAGCACCAGACAGGCGACTAATAACTATGGCTACACCTTC. Encoded protein: CASTRQATNNYGYTF.

V usage is TRBV4-2 and J usage is TRBJ2-2, with 9 positions matching TRBD1. This CDR3 region has 16 residues. V shed 2 bases and J 2 bases; nucleotides not matched to a gene: 3. CDR1 is LGHNA, CDR2 YNFKEQ, per germline. The CDR3 loop reads CASSQRGQGNTGELFF. The CDR3, as DNA: TGTGCCAGCAGCCAACGGGGACAGGGTAACACCGGGGAGCTGTTTTTT.

The chain links TRBV6-2 or TRBV6-3 to TRBJ2-7; 7 nucleotides match TRBD2. Germline V lookup: CDR1 MNHEY, CDR2 SVGEGT. CDR3 length: 12 residues. Germline trimming cut 5 bases from V and 3 bases from J; bases unmatched to any gene: 1. The CDR3 loop is CASSTGGYEQYF. The CDR3, as DNA: TGTGCCAGCAGTACGGGGGGCTACGAGCAGTACTTC.

This sequence joins TRBV19 and TRBJ1-2; 9 bases are a match to TRBD1. CDR1 and CDR2 from the germline V gene are LNHDA and SQIVND (reference sequence). V shed 9 bases, J shed 4 bases, and the junction held 6 bases outside the gene matches. The CDR3 loop spans 13 amino acids. The CDR3 is CASTGGARYGYTF. The CDR3 DNA follows: TGTGCCAGCACAGGGGGCGCACGCTATGGCTACACCTTC.

The V call is TRBV29-1, the J call TRBJ1-1; possible D gene TRBD1, 5 bases. The CDR3 covers 12 residues. Germline V gene lookup returns CDR1 SQVTM and CDR2 ANQGSEA. Trimming left V 6 bases short and J 3 bases short, with 11 bases between. The CDR3 DNA reads as TGCAGCGTGTCGGGGGGGGACACTGAAGCTTTCTTT. Its translation: CSVSGGDTEAFF.

CDR3 sequence: CASSLGGDDGYTF. In DNA, the CDR3 is TGCGCCAGCAGCTTGGGGGGAGATGATGGCTACACCTTC. This rearrangement joins TRBV5-1 to TRBJ1-2; no definite D call. CDR1 is SGHRS, CDR2 YFSETQ, per germline. V lost 0 bases and J 6 bases, leaving 9 bases between the germline ends. This CDR3 region has 13 residues.

This clone has just one count. The rearrangement links TRBV21-1 to TRBJ2-1; no DNA check was done on the table's D call, TRBD2. TRBV21-1 is a listed pseudogene. The CDR3 has 15 amino acids. Here the CDR3 DNA reads TGTGCCAGCAGCAAGGGGAGGGGGGACTACAATGAGCAGTTCTTC. Its protein product is CASSKGRGDYNEQFF.

The V and J genes are TRBV6-2 or TRBV6-3 and TRBJ1-1; the D is unclear. Germline V gene sequence: CDR1 MNHEY, CDR2 SVGEGT. Trimming took 0 bases from V and 3 from J, leaving 8 bases between them. The CDR3 is 14 amino acids. In DNA, the CDR3 is TGTGCCAGCAGTTACTCGGGCCCGGACACTGAAGCTTTCTTT. As protein: CASSYSGPDTEAFF.

This chain uses TRBV6-2 or TRBV6-3 with TRBJ1-5, with D tentatively TRBD1 (5 bases). Germline CDR1 MNHEY, CDR2 SVGEGT. The CDR3 covers 16 residues. V was cut by 3 bases and J by 0 bases, with 12 bases left in between. The CDR3 DNA reads as TGTGCCAGCAGTTATATCTCAGGGTATAGCAATCAGCCCCAGCATTTT. Translating it yields CASSYISGYSNQPQHF.

The chain carries TRBV14 and TRBJ2-3; 11 bases fit TRBD2. Germline CDR1 is SGHDN and CDR2 is FVKESK. This CDR3 comprises 15 residues. The V segment lost 1 base and the J segment 5 bases; nucleotides outside the gene matches: 2. CDR3 sequence: CASSQGTSGRDTQYF. Written as DNA, the CDR3 is TGTGCCAGCAGCCAAGGGACTAGCGGGCGAGATACGCAGTATTTT.

The chain employs TRBV4-3 and TRBJ1-4; no firm D call. The CDR3 has 15 residues. Per germline, CDR1 LGHNA and CDR2 YSLEER. Trimming shortened V by 4 bases and J by 6 bases, and 15 bases separated the two germline ends. This CDR3 is CASSLAGGFDEKLFF. Written as DNA, the CDR3 is TGCGCCAGCAGCCTAGCGGGAGGGTTTGATGAAAAACTGTTTTTT.

J is TRBJ1-2 and V is TRBV5-1; D not resolved. V lost 6 bases and J lost 5, with 8 bases in between. Per the germline V gene, CDR1 is SGHRS and CDR2 is YFSETQ. CDR3 length: 11 residues. This CDR3 is CASTRGYGYTF. In nucleotides, the CDR3 is TGCGCCAGCACCCGAGGGTATGGCTACACCTTC.

The chain is built from TRBV7-9 and TRBJ1-1, with a weak D call TRBD1 (5 bases). Trimming removed 5 bases at V and 7 bases at J, with 14 bases between. Germline V gene sequence: CDR1 SEHNR, CDR2 FQNEAQ (reference sequence). This CDR3 has 13 amino acids. The CDR3, as DNA: TGTGCCAGCAGCGTACAGGTTCGAGGTGAAGCTTTCTTT. Protein product: CASSVQVRGEAFF. Variable domain in full (rest from reference TRBV7-9 and TRBJ1-1): DTGVSQNPRHKITKRGQNVTFRCDPISEHNRLYWYRQTLGQGPEFLTYFQNEAQLEKSRLLSDRFSAERPKGSFSTLEIQRTEQGDSAMYLCASSVQVRGEAFFGQGTRLTVV.

This clone was seen more than once but under ten times. V gene TRBV3-1 (or the pseudogene TRBV3-2) combines with J gene TRBJ1-2; D not resolved. The CDR3 has 15 residues. Germline lookup yields CDR1 LGHDT and CDR2 YNNKEL (reference sequence). The V end lost 4 bases, the J end lost 8 bases, and 20 bases lay between the germline ends. CDR3 amino acids: CASSPSYAGYIGYTF. Written as DNA, the CDR3 is TGTGCCAGCAGCCCTTCCTATGCGGGGTATATAGGCTACACCTTC.

The chain recombines TRBV7-2 with TRBJ1-1; weak D call: TRBD1 (5 bases). Trimming took 2 bases from V and 5 from J, leaving 15 bases between them. The germline V gene encodes CDR1 SGHTA and CDR2 FQGNSA. The CDR3 extends over 15 amino acids. CDR3: CASSLTRGGTTEAFF. As DNA, the CDR3 is TGTGCCAGCAGCTTAACACGGGGGGGAACTACTGAAGCTTTCTTT.

Concerning this clone itself: The junction and the germline gene differ at one end; a read error may be behind it. This CDR3 is CASSLGAREAQYF. The CDR3 DNA is TGTGCCAGCAGCTTAGGAGCTCGAGAGGCCCAGTACTTC. The chain couples TRBV7-2 to TRBJ2-5; D call uncertain. The CDR3 extends over 13 amino acids. The V gene's germline CDR1 is SGHTA and CDR2 FQGNSA.

V and J are TRBV6-5 and TRBJ2-3; TRBD2 matches at 9 bases. Trimming at V came to 2 bases and at J to 2 bases, leaving 5 bases not matched to a gene. Germline-derived CDR1 and CDR2 are MNHEY and SVGAGI. The CDR3 runs to 16 residues. The CDR3 DNA follows: TGTGCCAGCAGTTACGCGGGGGGGGCCAACACAGATACGCAGTATTTT. Its protein is CASSYAGGANTDTQYF.

DNA for the CDR3: TGCGCCAGCAGCCAAGATCCCCCTGGACAGCTCAGACCAGCTTTCTTT. As protein: CASSQDPPGQLRPAFF. The chain is built from TRBV4-3 and TRBJ1-1; D is possibly TRBD1 (6 bases). Germline-derived CDR1 and CDR2 are LGHNA and YSLEER. The CDR3 runs 16 residues. With 0 bases removed from V and 10 bases from J, the gap between germline ends came to 21 bases.

This clone was seen a few times. The genes are TRBV7-2 and TRBJ1-5; unclear D gene. The CDR3 runs to 14 residues. Germline CDR1 reads SGHTA; CDR2 reads FQGNSA. Trimming shortened V by 4 bases and J by 4 bases, and 11 bases separated the two germline ends. CDR3 loop: CASSSGVINQPQHF. The DNA for the CDR3 is TGTGCCAGCAGCTCCGGGGTAATTAATCAGCCCCAGCATTTT.

This clone was found once. The chain couples TRBV6-5 to TRBJ2-1; TRBD2 is a possible D gene (6 bases). The CDR3 is 14 amino acids. Germline V lookup: CDR1 MNHEY, CDR2 SVGAGI. V was shortened by 0 bases and J by 7 bases, with 10 bases between the two germline ends. The chain's CDR3 is CASSYSHGGNEQFF. The CDR3 DNA reads TGTGCCAGCAGTTACTCACACGGAGGGAATGAGCAGTTCTTC.

The rearrangement uses TRBV5-6 and TRBJ2-3; 8 bases are a match to TRBD1. V was pared by 4 bases and J by 7 bases, with 5 bases of the junction left unmatched. The CDR3 sequence is 13 residues long. Per germline, CDR1 SGHDT and CDR2 YYEEEE. CDR3: CASSLYRGYTQYF. For the CDR3, the DNA is TGTGCCAGCAGCCTTTACAGGGGGTATACGCAGTATTTT.

The V call is TRBV11-2, the J call TRBJ2-3; D is undetermined. The length of the CDR3 is 13 residues. Germline CDR1 reads SGHAT; CDR2 reads FQNNGV. Trimming left V 0 bases short and J 10 bases short, with 11 bases between. The CDR3 nucleotides read TGTGCCAGCAGCTTAGATAGCCGGATGGCGCAGTATTTT. Its translation: CASSLDSRMAQYF.

This clone was detected a few times. The chain carries TRBV19 and TRBJ1-1; D remains ambiguous. Germline assignment: CDR1 LNHDA and CDR2 SQIVND (reference sequence). Trimming took off 4 bases at V and 0 bases at J, with 9 bases between the two ends. There are 14 residues in the CDR3. The CDR3 coding sequence is TGTGCCAGTAGTACAAGAGGGATGAACACTGAAGCTTTCTTT. Its translation: CASSTRGMNTEAFF.

This clone was seen a few times. V and J are TRBV29-1 and TRBJ2-2, with 7 bases aligning to TRBD2. Germline CDR1 reads SQVTM; CDR2 reads ANQGSEA. The CDR3 extends over 15 amino acids. With V trimmed by 6 bases and J by 7 bases, 14 bases remained unmatched. In DNA, the CDR3 is TGCAGCGTGCGGGGGTGGCGGGAAGGGATCGGGGAGCTGTTTTTT. Amino acid sequence: CSVRGWREGIGELFF.

This clone was recorded once. The CDR3 here is CASGGDRNFYEQYF. CDR3 bases: TGTGCCAGCGGAGGGGACAGGAACTTCTACGAGCAGTACTTC. The chain recombines TRBV7-8 with TRBJ2-7; 8 nucleotides match TRBD1. This CDR3 region has 14 residues. From germline, CDR1 is SGHVS and CDR2 FQNEAQ. V was pared by 8 bases and J by 3 bases, with 9 bases of the junction left unmatched.

V usage is TRBV6-5 and J usage is TRBJ2-5; 7 bases are a match to TRBD1. CDR3 length: 15 amino acids. CDR1 is MNHEY, CDR2 SVGAGI, per germline. V dropped 0 bases and J dropped 2; count of bases not matched to a gene: 3. CDR3 in amino acids: CASSYSQGQQETQYF. CDR3 nucleotide sequence: TGTGCCAGCAGTTACTCCCAGGGACAGCAAGAGACCCAGTACTTC.